This T cell receptor beta chain was sequenced during a study of T cells after posttransplantation cyclophosphamide. TCRdb's table, derived via immunoSEQ multiplex PCR, lists solely in-frame clones and lacks some. This table has about 4,800 clones, around 72% appearing once. Study results and limitations: Donor CD8+ memory clones often dominated recipient blood repertoires at later times.

Cyclophosphamide on days +3 and +4 followed busulfan-fludarabine conditioning and a marrow graft. About this clone: Its target is not known.

Trimming removed 7 bases from V and 3 bases from J; junction bases left unmatched: 6. The germline gives CDR1 LNHDA, CDR2 SQIVND (reference sequence). CDR3 length: 14 residues. The V call is TRBV19, the J call TRBJ1-1, with 9 bases identical to TRBD1. This receptor was identified in a male patient aged 60 to 75 who received an allogeneic stem cell transplant from an unrelated donor, was CMV-positive, and had acute GVHD only. Among the T cells, some may be from the graft donor. Material: PBMCs, obtained 362 days after allogeneic stem cell transplant with posttransplant cyclophosphamide. CDR3 protein: CASTRTGVYTEAFF. CDR3 bases: TGTGCCAGTACCCGGACAGGGGTGTACACTGAAGCTTTCTTT.